These T cell receptor beta chains were read from a single sample in a study of shared clonotypes between healthy human individuals. Here immunoSEQ multiplex PCR was the method, and the copy in TCRdb shows in-frame clones only, minus some. The data show more than 2 million clones, 85% to 95% seen once. Sequencing input: naive CD8+ T cells from PBMCs. The receptors stem from a man aged 18 to 29 in good health. Some clones in this sample may be carry-over from other donors' samples. Both conserved end residues are part of each CDR3. D genes are given only for firm matches. The listing skips clone size in some rows; elsewhere it reads once, few, many or a size class.

j_call clone_size v_call d_call cdr3_aa cdr3_nt
TRBJ2-3 . TRBV5-4 TRBD2 CASSRLAGGPTDTQYF TGTGCCAGCAGCCGACTAGCGGGAGGCCCCACAGATACGCAGTATTTT
TRBJ2-7 . TRBV13 TRBD2 CASSLGPGAGGSYEQYF TGTGCCAGCAGCTTGGGCCCAGGGGCGGGAGGGTCCTACGAGCAGTACTTC
TRBJ2-5 . TRBV7-9 TRBD2 CASSPDRTSGRPWPTQYF TGTGCCAGCAGCCCCGACAGGACTAGCGGGAGGCCATGGCCGACCCAGTACTTC
TRBJ2-3 . TRBV28 TRBD2 CASSLLSGSKDTQYF TGTGCCAGCAGTTTACTTAGCGGGAGTAAAGATACGCAGTATTTT
TRBJ2-5 . TRBV7-9 TRBD2 CASSLVLAGFQETQYF TGTGCCAGCAGCTTAGTGCTAGCGGGATTCCAAGAGACCCAGTACTTC
TRBJ2-7 . TRBV5-1 TRBD1 CASSGGTGGRPEQYF TGCGCCAGCAGCGGAGGGACAGGGGGGCGGCCCGAGCAGTACTTC
TRBJ2-2 . TRBV9 . CASSGDGELFF TGTGCCAGCAGCGGCGACGGGGAGCTGTTTTTT
TRBJ1-5 . TRBV15 TRBD1 CATQDRDNQPQHF TGTGCCACCCAGGACAGGGACAATCAGCCCCAGCATTTT
TRBJ2-3 . TRBV30 TRBD1 CAWSGGQGRYGDTQYF TGTGCCTGGAGTGGGGGACAGGGAAGATACGGAGATACGCAGTATTTT
TRBJ1-2 . TRBV6-1 TRBD1 CASSAGQGRNYGYTF TGTGCCAGCAGTGCCGGACAGGGTCGGAACTATGGCTACACCTTC
TRBJ2-1 . TRBV7-9 TRBD1 CASRKTGGLHNEQFF TGTGCCAGCAGGAAGACAGGGGGCTTACACAATGAGCAGTTCTTC
TRBJ2-1 . TRBV9 . CASSPRTAYNEQFF TGTGCCAGCAGCCCGCGGACCGCCTACAATGAGCAGTTCTTC
TRBJ2-1 . TRBV27 . CASSLFSYNEQFF TGTGCCAGCAGTTTATTCAGTTACAATGAGCAGTTCTTC
TRBJ1-2 . TRBV5-1 . CASSLGQEWGYTF TGCGCCAGCAGCTTGGGGCAGGAGTGGGGCTACACCTTC
TRBJ1-5 . TRBV28 TRBD1 CASSFFGTGGNQPQHF TGTGCCAGCAGTTTTTTTGGGACAGGGGGCAATCAGCCCCAGCATTTT
TRBJ1-2 . TRBV6-5 TRBD1 CASSPSRTGYYTF TGTGCCAGCAGTCCGAGCCGGACAGGGTACTACACCTTC
TRBJ2-1 . TRBV11-2 TRBD2 CASSLVGGLANNEQFF TGTGCCAGCAGCTTAGTGGGGGGACTAGCTAACAATGAGCAGTTCTTC
TRBJ2-7 . TRBV4-3 . CASSQVYSGRTYEQYF TGCGCCAGCAGCCAAGTTTATAGCGGAAGGACCTACGAGCAGTACTTC
TRBJ2-7 . TRBV7-9 TRBD1 CASSLDHRTGEQYF TGTGCCAGCAGCTTAGACCACCGGACAGGCGAGCAGTACTTC
TRBJ1-5 few TRBV19 . CASSPRTAIQPQHF TGTGCCAGTAGTCCTAGGACAGCAATTCAGCCCCAGCATTTT
TRBJ1-5 . TRBV27 . CASSLGGGYSNQPQHF TGTGCCAGCAGTTTGGGAGGGGGTTATAGCAATCAGCCCCAGCATTTT
TRBJ2-7 . TRBV5-6 . CASSVGRPAYEQYF TGTGCCAGCAGCGTGGGGAGACCGGCCTACGAGCAGTACTTC
TRBJ1-5 few TRBV28 . CASSQPQHF TGTGCCAGCAGTCAGCCCCAGCATTTT
TRBJ1-1 . TRBV5-6 . CASSLMGNTEAFF TGTGCCAGCAGCTTGATGGGGAACACTGAAGCTTTCTTT
TRBJ2-7 . TRBV25-1 TRBD1 CASSETGGAEYF TGTGCCAGCAGTGAGACAGGGGGCGCGGAGTACTTC